These 23 T cell receptor beta chains were all obtained from the same sample, sequenced in a study of vaccination and CD4 T cells after COVID-19. With the Oncomine TCR Beta short-read assay, DNA from cultured CD4+ T cells was sequenced. TCRdb used MiXCR to reprocess the PCR reads, holding one entry per CDR3 protein. The table lists roughly 15,000 distinct CDR3 sequences, approximately 57% of them singletons, with 10% in the top ten. Their target antigens are unknown. Treatment noted: approximately nine-day PBMC culture with coronavirus spike peptide pools or control peptides (ViraFEST assay). The sample was CD4+ T cells from blood, cultured in vitro. These receptors were taken from a human donor who had recovered from COVID-19.

The rearrangement uses TRBV20-1 and TRBJ2-3; 8 nucleotides line up with TRBD2. Unmatched junction bases numbered 5, after V lost 0 bases and J lost 0 bases. CDR1 and CDR2 (germline): DFQATT, SNEGSKA (reference sequence). The CDR3 length is 16 residues. This chain's CDR3 is CSARDGTSGSTDTQYF. The CDR3 nucleotides read TGCAGTGCTAGAGATGGTACTAGCGGTAGCACAGATACGCAGTATTTT.

By sample fraction, this clonotype is large. The CDR3 reads CASSTRTGADTQYF. The CDR3 coding sequence is TGTGCCAGCAGTACTCGGACAGGGGCAGATACGCAGTATTTT. This chain joins TRBV6-5 and TRBJ2-3; 9 bases are shared with TRBD1. The CDR3 extends over 14 amino acids. Germline V gene lookup returns CDR1 MNHEY and CDR2 SVGAGI. V dropped 5 bases and J dropped 4; count of bases not matched to a gene: 4.

The CDR3 loop is CASSETEDSTGELFF. CDR3 sequence (DNA): TGCGCCAGCAGTGAGACAGAAGACAGCACCGGGGAGCTGTTTTTT. The genes are TRBV10-1 and TRBJ2-2, with D possibly being TRBD1 (5 bases). The CDR3 runs to 15 residues. The V end was cut by 2 bases, the J end by 4 bases, with 11 bases between. From germline, CDR1 is WNHNN and CDR2 SYGVQD (reference sequence).

This clonotype was observed a handful of times. The rearrangement uses TRBV6-2 or TRBV6-3 and TRBJ1-5; D is unresolved. In germline, CDR1 is MNHEY, CDR2 SVGEGT. V gave up 5 bases and J gave up 4 bases, with 15 bases separating them. The CDR3 covers 15 residues. Written as DNA, the CDR3 is TGTGCCAGCAGTGCGATAACCGGGAAAAATCAGCCCCAGCATTTT. This sequence encodes CASSAITGKNQPQHF.

The chain combines TRBV6-5 with TRBJ1-3; D is undetermined. V gave up 4 bases and J gave up 0 bases, with 16 bases separating them. The germline V gene has CDR1 MNHEY and CDR2 SVGAGI. The CDR3 is 17 residues long. This CDR3 is CASSSPRITSSGNTIYF. The CDR3 DNA reads TGTGCCAGCAGTTCGCCGCGGATAACGAGCTCTGGAAACACCATATATTTT.

This clonotype was found a few times. The chain couples TRBV27 to TRBJ2-7; weak D call: TRBD1 (6 bases). The CDR3 has 15 residues. Looked up from germline, CDR1 is MNHEY and CDR2 is SMNVEV (reference sequence). V lost 0 bases, J lost 2 bases, and 11 bases lay in between. This CDR3 reads CASSLSGGPPYEQYF. Written as DNA, the CDR3 is TGTGCCAGCAGTTTATCTGGGGGCCCCCCCTACGAGCAGTACTTC.

This clonotype has more than one count but fewer than ten. The chain recombines TRBV7-2 with TRBJ2-5; 8 bases fit TRBD2. This CDR3 spans 16 amino acids. J lost 2 bases, V lost 2 bases, and 7 bases had no gene match. The V gene's germline CDR1 is SGHTA and CDR2 FQGNSA. CDR3 sequence: CASSLTGPGGQETQYF. CDR3 DNA sequence: TGTGCCAGCAGCTTAACAGGGCCGGGGGGGCAAGAGACCCAGTACTTC.

In its sample, this clonotype was seen a few times. The genes are TRBV6-1 and TRBJ2-5; a weak D match, TRBD1 (6 bases). The CDR3 is 15 residues long. The germline V gene encodes CDR1 MNHNS and CDR2 SASEGT. Trimming took 6 bases from V and 5 from J, leaving 19 bases between them. The CDR3, as DNA: TGTGCCAGCAGGCTACTACAGGGACCGTATGAGACCCAGTACTTC. It translates to CASRLLQGPYETQYF.

The genes are TRBV6-5 and TRBJ1-3; D gene uncertain. The germline CDR1 and CDR2 sequences are MNHEY and SVGAGI. CDR3 length: 15 amino acids. Deletions cut 2 bases from V and 3 bases from J, with 11 bases between. CDR3 DNA sequence: TGTGCCAGCAGTTACCCCGCGTCTGATGGAAACACCATATATTTT. Encoded protein: CASSYPASDGNTIYF.

The table lists this clonotype with a count of one. The rearrangement joins TRBV7-3 to TRBJ2-5; TRBD2 aligns across 8 bases. The CDR3 extends over 15 amino acids. V lost 2 bases to trimming and J lost 5 bases; unmatched junction nucleotides: 7. Germline CDR1 is SGHTA and CDR2 is FQGTGA. The CDR3 spells CASSLSAGVGETQYF. The CDR3 DNA reads as TGTGCCAGCAGCTTATCAGCGGGGGTCGGGGAGACCCAGTACTTC.

The V gene is TRBV7-2, the J gene TRBJ1-1; no firm D call. V lost 3 bases and J 1 base, leaving 9 bases between the germline ends. The germline gives CDR1 SGHTA, CDR2 FQGNSA. The CDR3 contains 14 residues. The DNA for the CDR3 is TGTGCCAGCAGCTTGCACAGAGAGAACACTGAAGCTTTCTTT. Its protein is CASSLHRENTEAFF.

The chain joins TRBV10-3 to TRBJ2-3; 8 positions match TRBD2. The CDR3 is made up of 15 amino acids. Trimming removed 2 bases from V and 6 bases from J; junction bases left unmatched: 7. Germline V lookup: CDR1 ENHRY, CDR2 SYGVKD. CDR3 sequence reads: CAISEGAGDFDTQYF. The DNA of the CDR3 is TGTGCCATCAGTGAGGGAGCGGGAGACTTTGATACGCAGTATTTT.

The rearrangement joins TRBV20-1 to TRBJ2-3, with D unclear. Trimming took 3 bases from V and 0 from J, leaving 10 bases between them. The CDR3 consists of 14 residues. Germline V lookup: CDR1 DFQATT, CDR2 SNEGSKA (reference sequence). For the CDR3, the DNA is TGCAGTGCTAGTAGGCTTACCAGCACAGATACGCAGTATTTT. Protein product: CSASRLTSTDTQYF.

The chain employs TRBV15 and TRBJ2-7; possibly TRBD1 for D (5 bases). Trimming stripped 0 bases from V and 2 bases from J, with 11 bases between. This CDR3 comprises 15 residues. CDR1 LNHNV and CDR2 YYDKDF come from the germline V gene (reference sequence). CDR3 in amino acids: CATSRDAQGAYEQYF. The CDR3 nucleotides read TGTGCCACCAGCAGAGACGCTCAAGGGGCCTACGAGCAGTACTTC.

In this sample, this clonotype turned up a few times. This rearrangement joins TRBV15 to TRBJ2-5; TRBD2 aligns across 7 bases. Looked up from germline, CDR1 is LNHNV and CDR2 is YYDKDF (reference sequence). The CDR3 is 18 amino acids. With V trimmed by 3 bases and J by 4 bases, 17 bases remained unmatched. The CDR3: CATSSPWSGIVEGETQYF. The CDR3, as DNA: TGTGCCACCAGCAGTCCCTGGAGCGGGATCGTTGAGGGAGAGACCCAGTACTTC.

The V call is TRBV2, the J call TRBJ1-1; 8 nucleotides match TRBD1. After removal of 8 bases from V and 0 bases from J, the junction contained 2 bases not matched to a gene. The CDR3 totals 13 residues. CDR1 is SNHLY and CDR2 is FYNNEI in the germline V gene. The CDR3 spells CASGDRLNTEAFF. The CDR3 DNA reads as TGTGCCAGCGGGGACAGGTTGAACACTGAAGCTTTCTTT.

This chain connects TRBV19 to TRBJ2-5; the match to TRBD2 covers 9 bases. CDR3 length: 15 amino acids. Germline CDR1 reads LNHDA; CDR2 reads SQIVND (reference sequence). Trimming took 8 bases from V and 5 from J; bases not matched to a gene: 12. CDR3 coding DNA: TGTGCCAGTTCTCGTGGCGGGGGGGCCTTTGAGACCCAGTACTTC. This gives the protein CASSRGGGAFETQYF.

The sample holds one count of this clonotype. The rearrangement links TRBV21-1 to TRBJ2-7; the DNA was not used to check the table's D call, TRBD1. TRBV21-1 has pseudogene status. The CDR3 extends over 13 amino acids. CDR3 loop: CASSRSAPCEQYF. CDR3 DNA: TGTGCCAGCAGCCGTAGCGCCCCCTGCGAGCAGTACTTC.

J is TRBJ2-2 and V is TRBV10-2; 9 nucleotides align to TRBD2. CDR1 is WSHSY and CDR2 is SAAADI in the germline V gene. The CDR3 is made up of 15 amino acids. V lost 0 bases to trimming and J lost 9 bases; unmatched junction nucleotides: 5. CDR3 loop: CASSESASGTRELFF. The CDR3 DNA reads as TGCGCCAGCAGTGAGTCGGCTAGCGGGACCCGGGAGCTGTTTTTT.

This clonotype occurred a few times. This chain uses TRBV27 with TRBJ2-3; TRBD2 agrees at 15 bases. The germline CDR1 and CDR2 sequences are MNHEY and SMNVEV (reference sequence). J lost 7 bases, V lost 6 bases, and 20 bases had no gene match. There are 20 residues in the CDR3. DNA of the CDR3: TGTGCCAGCAGGGCCCAAGACAGGTCCGGACTAGCGGGAGGGCCTAATACGCAGTATTTT. Protein product: CASRAQDRSGLAGGPNTQYF.

The chain has TRBV6-1 and TRBJ2-2; D is tentatively TRBD1 or TRBD2 (6 bases each). The CDR3 spans 16 residues. V lost 4 bases and J lost 2, with 14 bases in between. Germline V gene lookup returns CDR1 MNHNS and CDR2 SASEGT. The CDR3 DNA is TGTGCCAGCAGTGCCTGGGGGGCTTCTAACACCGGGGAGCTGTTTTTT. Amino acid sequence: CASSAWGASNTGELFF.

This clonotype appeared a few times. J is TRBJ2-3 and V is TRBV4-2; no definite D call. With 0 bases removed from V and 8 bases from J, the gap between germline ends came to 12 bases. Germline V lookup: CDR1 LGHNA, CDR2 YNFKEQ. CDR3 length equals 14 residues. In DNA, the CDR3 is TGTGCCAGCAGCCAAGAGTTCCCGACGGGTACGCAGTATTTT. Translated: CASSQEFPTGTQYF.

V usage is TRBV28 and J usage is TRBJ2-7, with TRBD2 identical over 8 bases. J gave up 7 bases and V 5 bases, and 13 bases lay outside the gene matches. The CDR3 has 15 residues. The germline gives CDR1 MDHEN, CDR2 SYDVKM. The CDR3: CASSPPGLGLGEQYF. CDR3 coding DNA: TGTGCCAGCAGTCCTCCGGGACTAGGTCTGGGGGAGCAGTACTTC.